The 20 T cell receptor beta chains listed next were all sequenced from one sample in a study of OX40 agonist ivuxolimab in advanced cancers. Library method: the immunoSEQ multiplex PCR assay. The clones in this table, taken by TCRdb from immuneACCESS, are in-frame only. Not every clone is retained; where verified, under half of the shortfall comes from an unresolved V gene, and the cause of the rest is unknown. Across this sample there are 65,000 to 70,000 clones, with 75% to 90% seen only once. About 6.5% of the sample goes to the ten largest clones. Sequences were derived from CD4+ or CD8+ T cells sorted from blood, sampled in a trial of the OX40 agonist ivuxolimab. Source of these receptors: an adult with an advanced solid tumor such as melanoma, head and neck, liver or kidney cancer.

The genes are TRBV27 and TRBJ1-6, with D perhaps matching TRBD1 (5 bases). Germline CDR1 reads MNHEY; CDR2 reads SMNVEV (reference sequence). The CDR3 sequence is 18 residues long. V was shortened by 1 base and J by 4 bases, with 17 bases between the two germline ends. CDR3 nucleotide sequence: TGTGCCAGCAGTTTATGGACCCCAGGGATGGGTTATAATTCACCCCTCCACTTT. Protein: CASSLWTPGMGYNSPLHF.

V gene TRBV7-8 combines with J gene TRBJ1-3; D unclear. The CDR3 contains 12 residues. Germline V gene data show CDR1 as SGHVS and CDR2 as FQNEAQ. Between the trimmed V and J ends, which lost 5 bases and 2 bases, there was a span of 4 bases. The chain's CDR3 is CASSKPGNTIYF. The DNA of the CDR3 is TGTGCCAGCAGCAAACCTGGAAACACCATATATTTT.

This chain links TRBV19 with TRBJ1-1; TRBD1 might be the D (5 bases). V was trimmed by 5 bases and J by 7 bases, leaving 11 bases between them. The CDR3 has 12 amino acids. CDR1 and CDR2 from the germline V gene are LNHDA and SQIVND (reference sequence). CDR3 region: CASSSTDSEAFF. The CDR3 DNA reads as TGTGCCAGTAGTTCTACCGACAGTGAAGCTTTCTTT.

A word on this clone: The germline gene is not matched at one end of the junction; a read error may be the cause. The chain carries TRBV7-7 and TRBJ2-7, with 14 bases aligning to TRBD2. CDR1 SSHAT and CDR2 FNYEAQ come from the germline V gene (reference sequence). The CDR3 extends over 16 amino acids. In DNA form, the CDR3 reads TGTGCTAGCAGCTTAGGGACTAGCGGGAGAGGGTACGAGCAGTACTTC. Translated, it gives CASSLGTSGRGYEQYF.

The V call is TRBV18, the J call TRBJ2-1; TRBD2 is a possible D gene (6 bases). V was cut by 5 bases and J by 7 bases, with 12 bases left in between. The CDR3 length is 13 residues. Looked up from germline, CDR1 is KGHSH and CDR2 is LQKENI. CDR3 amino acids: CASSGRRGNEQFF. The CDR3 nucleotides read TGTGCCAGCTCAGGGAGGAGAGGGAATGAGCAGTTCTTC.

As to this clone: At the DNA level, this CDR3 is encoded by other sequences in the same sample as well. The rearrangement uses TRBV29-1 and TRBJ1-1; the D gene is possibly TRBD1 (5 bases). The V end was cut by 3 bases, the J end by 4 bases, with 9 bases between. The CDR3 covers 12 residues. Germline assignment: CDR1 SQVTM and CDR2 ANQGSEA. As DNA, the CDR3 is TGCAGCGTTGAGGGGGACCGCACTGAAGCTTTCTTT. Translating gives CSVEGDRTEAFF.

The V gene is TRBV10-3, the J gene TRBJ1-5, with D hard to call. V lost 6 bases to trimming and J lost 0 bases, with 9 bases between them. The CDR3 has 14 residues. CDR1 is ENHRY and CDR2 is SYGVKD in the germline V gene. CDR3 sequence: CAIRGPDSNQPQHF. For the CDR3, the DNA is TGTGCCATCAGAGGACCTGATAGCAATCAGCCCCAGCATTTT.

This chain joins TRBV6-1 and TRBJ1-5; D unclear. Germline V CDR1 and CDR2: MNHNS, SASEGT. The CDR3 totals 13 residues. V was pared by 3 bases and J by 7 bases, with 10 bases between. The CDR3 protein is CASSDWSDQPQHF. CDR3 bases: TGTGCCAGCAGTGATTGGTCTGACCAGCCCCAGCATTTT.

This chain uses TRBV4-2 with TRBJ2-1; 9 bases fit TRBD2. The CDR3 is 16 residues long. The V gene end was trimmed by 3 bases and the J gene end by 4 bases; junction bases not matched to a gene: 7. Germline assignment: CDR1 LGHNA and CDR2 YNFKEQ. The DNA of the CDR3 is TGTGCCAGCAGCCACCTGATAGCGGGGGAGTACAATGAGCAGTTCTTC. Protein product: CASSHLIAGEYNEQFF.

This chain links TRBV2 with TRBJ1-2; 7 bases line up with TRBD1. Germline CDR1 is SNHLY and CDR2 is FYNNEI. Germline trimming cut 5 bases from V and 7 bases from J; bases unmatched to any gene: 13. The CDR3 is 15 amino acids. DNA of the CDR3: TGTGCCAGCAGTCCCGGAAGGGGGCCAATAAGTGGCTACACCTTC. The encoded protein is CASSPGRGPISGYTF.

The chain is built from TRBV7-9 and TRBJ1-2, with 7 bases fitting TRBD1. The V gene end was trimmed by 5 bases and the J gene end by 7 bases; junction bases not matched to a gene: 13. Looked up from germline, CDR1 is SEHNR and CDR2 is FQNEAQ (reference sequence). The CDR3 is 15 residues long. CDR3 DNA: TGTGCCAGCAGCAAGTCCGGGACAGCGAGCCCTGGCTACACCTTC. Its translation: CASSKSGTASPGYTF.

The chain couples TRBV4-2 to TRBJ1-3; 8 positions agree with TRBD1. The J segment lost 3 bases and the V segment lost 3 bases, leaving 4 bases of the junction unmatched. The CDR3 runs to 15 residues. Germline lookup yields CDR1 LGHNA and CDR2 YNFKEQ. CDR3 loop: CASSHLQGGGNTIYF. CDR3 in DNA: TGTGCCAGCAGCCACCTACAGGGGGGTGGAAACACCATATATTTT.

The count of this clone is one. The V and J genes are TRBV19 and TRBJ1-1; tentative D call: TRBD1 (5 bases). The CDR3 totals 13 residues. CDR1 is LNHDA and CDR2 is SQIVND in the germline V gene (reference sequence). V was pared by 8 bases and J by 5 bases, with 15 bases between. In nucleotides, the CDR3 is TGTGCCAGTGACGAGTCGGGGGGGACTGAAGCTTTCTTT. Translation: CASDESGGTEAFF.

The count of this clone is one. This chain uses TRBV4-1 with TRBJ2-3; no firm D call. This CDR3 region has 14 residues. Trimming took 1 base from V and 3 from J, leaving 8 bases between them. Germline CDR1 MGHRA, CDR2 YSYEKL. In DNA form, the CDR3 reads TGCGCCAGCAGCCAAGTGAAGGGTACAGATACGCAGTATTTT. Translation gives CASSQVKGTDTQYF.

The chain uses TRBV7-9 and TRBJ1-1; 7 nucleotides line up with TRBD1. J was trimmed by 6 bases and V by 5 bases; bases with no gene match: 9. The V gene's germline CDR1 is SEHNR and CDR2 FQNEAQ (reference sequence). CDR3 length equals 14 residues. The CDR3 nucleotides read TGTGCCAGCAGCCCTACGGGACAGACACCTGAAGCTTTCTTT. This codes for CASSPTGQTPEAFF.

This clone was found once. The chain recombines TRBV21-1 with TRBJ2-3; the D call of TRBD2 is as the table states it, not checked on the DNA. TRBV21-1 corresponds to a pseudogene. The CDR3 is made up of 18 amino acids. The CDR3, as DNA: TGTGCCAGCAGCACGGGGCTACTAGCGGGAGGGCCCAGAGATACGCAGTATTTT. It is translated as CASSTGLLAGGPRDTQYF.

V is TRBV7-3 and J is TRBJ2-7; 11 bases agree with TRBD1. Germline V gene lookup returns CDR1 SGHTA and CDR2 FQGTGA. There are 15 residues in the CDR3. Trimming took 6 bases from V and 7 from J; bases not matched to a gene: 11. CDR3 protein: CASRTSGTGGSEQYF. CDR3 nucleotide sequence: TGTGCCAGCAGGACCTCCGGGACAGGGGGAAGTGAGCAGTACTTC.

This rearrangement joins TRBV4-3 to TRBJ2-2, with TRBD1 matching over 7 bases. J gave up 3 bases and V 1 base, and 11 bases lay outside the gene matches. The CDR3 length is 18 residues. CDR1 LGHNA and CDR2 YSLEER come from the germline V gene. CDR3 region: CASSQAQVPGQYTGELFF. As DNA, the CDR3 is TGCGCCAGCAGCCAAGCTCAAGTCCCGGGACAGTACACCGGGGAGCTGTTTTTT.

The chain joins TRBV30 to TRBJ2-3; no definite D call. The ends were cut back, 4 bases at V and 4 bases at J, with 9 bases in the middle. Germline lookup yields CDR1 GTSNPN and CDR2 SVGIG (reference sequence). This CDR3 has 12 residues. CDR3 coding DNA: TGTGCCTGGACAAGAGATTCAGATACGCAGTATTTT. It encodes CAWTRDSDTQYF.

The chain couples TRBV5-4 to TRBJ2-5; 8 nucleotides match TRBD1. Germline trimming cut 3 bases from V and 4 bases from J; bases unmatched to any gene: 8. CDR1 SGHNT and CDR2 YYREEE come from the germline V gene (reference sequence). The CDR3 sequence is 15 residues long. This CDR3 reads CASSSPGQGGETQYF. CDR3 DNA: TGTGCCAGCAGCTCACCCGGACAGGGAGGAGAGACCCAGTACTTC.